This paragraph covers one T cell receptor beta chain sequence. The sample originates from a study of blood T cell repertoires in COVID-19. The overall study: Researchers got acute and convalescent COVID-19 samples from the United States, Italy and Spain. Nucleic acid was either cDNA or gDNA, and it came from T cells, B-cell-depleted T cells, or PBMCs.

The CDR3 runs 16 residues. Germline CDR1 is SGHDN and CDR2 is FVKESK. The V gene end was trimmed by 2 bases and the J gene end by 5 bases; junction bases not matched to a gene: 8. Authors' processing steps: Reference gene primer amplification yielded estimated nucleated cell counts. Method: immunoSEQ multiplex PCR; TCRdb's copy keeps in-frame clones and lacks some. For V, J and clone size, that table is used; D and trimming come from the DNA. This sample has 230,000 or so clones; roughly 82% occur once, and the top ten carry approximately 1.5%. The chain joins TRBV14 to TRBJ2-2; 7 bases match TRBD1. The specimen was peripheral blood. The receptor's source is a woman aged 40 to 50 who had recovered from COVID-19. This CDR3 is CASSQRQGILTGELFF. Written as DNA, the CDR3 is TGTGCCAGCAGCCAAAGACAGGGAATTCTGACCGGGGAGCTGTTTTTT.